This T cell receptor beta chain was captured by sequencing in a study of PD-1 blockade in classical Hodgkin lymphoma. Study-level background: It was nivolumab at 3 mg/kg, given intravenously every 2 weeks, that patients received.

Brentuximab vedotin exposure varied among the patients, all of whom had relapsed after autologous stem cell transplantation. Notes on this clone: The antigen remains undetermined.

TCRdb's table, derived via immunoSEQ multiplex PCR, lists solely in-frame clones and lacks some. This repertoire shows 90,000 to 100,000 clones, around 81% found once; its top ten account for 15% to 20%. Study-wide results and caveats: It was reported that newly diagnosed patients had less baseline TCR diversity than healthy donors.

The sequencing used peripheral blood mononuclear cells (PBMCs), collected before the second cycle of nivolumab. The TCR originated in a human donor with classical Hodgkin lymphoma.

CDR3 nucleotides: TGTGCCTGGAGTGGTGGCGGCTACACCTTC. Its protein product is CAWSGGGYTF. This rearrangement joins TRBV30 to TRBJ1-2; D gene unclear. The V end was cut by 1 base, the J end by 8 bases, with 5 bases between. This CDR3 has 10 amino acids. CDR1 and CDR2 from the germline V gene are GTSNPN and SVGIG (reference sequence).